This T cell receptor beta chain emerged from a study of blood T cell repertoires in COVID-19. Background on the study: Sites in the United States, Italy and Spain provided acute and convalescent COVID-19 samples.

Original handling: It was from reference gene primer amplification that nucleated cell counts were estimated. The assay was immunoSEQ multiplex PCR, and TCRdb's table has in-frame clones only and misses some. The V and J calls and clone size come from that table; D and trimming were worked out from the DNA. Among 250,000 to 350,000 clones listed, roughly nine tenths were seen once. Germline CDR1 reads SNHLY; CDR2 reads FYNNEI. Trimming stripped 6 bases from V and 3 bases from J, with 12 bases between. The CDR3 runs 13 residues. The sequence came from a woman aged 30 to 39 with COVID-19, enrolled during active disease. V is TRBV2 and J is TRBJ2-7; a possible D gene is TRBD2 (6 bases). The sample taken for sequencing was peripheral blood. CDR3 in amino acids: CASRDGGDYEQYF. The CDR3 DNA sequence: TGTGCCAGCAGGGATGGCGGGGACTACGAGCAGTACTTC.